Below, one T cell receptor beta chain is given with its context. This sample was included in a study of blood T cell repertoires in COVID-19. Across the whole study: There were acute and convalescent COVID-19 samples, and they came from the United States, Italy and Spain. From T cells, B-cell-depleted T cells, or PBMCs came the material, which was cDNA or gDNA.

Per the study methods: Reference gene primer amplification gave estimated nucleated cell counts. This table comes from immunoSEQ multiplex PCR, and its TCRdb copy is limited to in-frame clones, with some not included. From that table come the V and J calls and clone size; the DNA was used to work out D and trimming. This table has 150,000 to 200,000 clones, 82% appearing once. During active infection, Seattle patients enrolled and were then monitored through disease. Germline CDR1 and CDR2: SNHLY and FYNNEI. V gave up 11 bases and J gave up 0 bases; unmatched junction bases: 6. This CDR3 is 15 amino acids long.

Material for sequencing was peripheral blood. The source is a woman aged 55-69 years with COVID-19, enrolled during active disease. The chain carries TRBV2 and TRBJ2-6, with TRBD1 matching over 8 bases. As DNA, the CDR3 is TGTGCCGGACAGGGCCCTACCTCTGGGGCCAACGTCCTGACTTTC. Translation gives CAGQGPTSGANVLTF.